This TCR beta chain is drawn from a study of beta chain features in type 1 diabetes (dated by TCRdb to 2017 to 2018). With respect to the entire study: No differences in mean age, gender distribution, total cell number or subset yield were found between patients and healthy donors. A total of some 100,000,000 sorted cells were examined across all samples, and the number of cells per subset was strongly correlated with RNA yield. In the study, TCRB repertoires of sorted circulating CD4+ T cell subsets from recently diagnosed type 1 diabetes patients were compared with those of matched healthy donors. Regulatory and stem cell-like memory subsets were obtained from only 8 patients and about 8 healthy donors, while naive and central memory subsets were obtained from all 30 or so donors.

General findings and caveats noted by the study authors: Because small numbers of individuals were included in the HLA sub-analyses, any influence of HLA type on TCRB rearrangement was left unresolved. Because cDNA was sequenced instead of genomic DNA, activated cells with high expression could be over-represented, although the groups did not differ in activation or CD3 levels. A moderate but significant shortening of TCRB CDR3 length was observed in type 1 diabetes patients in all four CD4+ subsets. At VDJ recombination sites, patients with type 1 diabetes made fewer insertions and deleted more nucleotides, a pattern implying thymic rearrangement abnormalities. PCR may preferentially amplify shorter templates, but because patient and control samples were amplified and corrected together, any resulting skew would affect both groups equally. Naive, central memory and regulatory TCRB repertoires appeared to be more alike among patients than among healthy donors.

Each donor gave one peripheral blood draw, averaging around 0.11 L, which was collected into heparinised tubes. Naive, central memory, regulatory and stem cell-like memory CD4+ T cells were sorted on a BD FACSAria II using a panel including CD45RO, CCR7, CD25, CD127, CD95 and CD27. Every sorted population had a purity above 95%. PBMCs were isolated immediately by Lymphoprep density gradient centrifugation and stained directly without culture. So that batch effects would be minimized, each experiment stained and sorted samples in pairs, pairing one healthy donor with one patient. On this clone: Its specific antigen is unknown. No per-base quality is available; no much larger clone lies one base away.

The High Capacity cDNA Reverse Transcription Kit was used to reverse transcribe all of the isolated RNA, meaning that expressed TCRB transcripts were what got sequenced. Naive, central memory and regulatory T cell samples underwent deep immunoSEQ sequencing, averaging about 3.3 million total reads per sample. After sorted cells were lysed in RLT buffer, RNA was extracted with DNase-treated RNeasy Micro or Mini kits, with the choice depending on cell number. Each cell subset was processed separately to prevent cross-contamination, with patient and healthy donor samples processed together. TCRB sequences were amplified from cDNA with the immunoSEQ multiplex PCR, producing 87-bp fragments spanning the CDR3 region. Sequencing of the amplicons was done on the Illumina HiSeq platform. Per the original workflow: PCR bias was computationally corrected using synthetic template baselines, reads within Hamming distance 2 were collapsed, and singletons that could not be merged were discarded. Reads were aligned against IMGT so that V, D and J genes, CDR3 length and insertions or deletions at six rearrangement sites could be assigned. Clonotype counts were normalized to sorted cell number within each subset before computing true diversity and Gini coefficients with the tcR R package. The overlap coefficient, calculated on TCRB nucleotide sequences, was used to quantify repertoire sharing. Out-of-frame TCRB sequences from naive cells were analyzed as a proxy for the pre-selection repertoire. Entries here come from immuneACCESS through TCRdb and include only in-frame sequences with V and J called. Some clones fail to appear in such tables; in the studies checked, an unresolved V gene covers under half of the shortfall, and the cause of the remainder is unknown. V, J and clone size were drawn from that table, and D and trimming were deduced from the DNA. The sample profile shows about 650,000 clones; around 12% of them were found once. In total, the top ten clones hold around 0.12% of the sample.

The CDR3 runs 15 amino acids, cysteine and phenylalanine included. CDR3 DNA is the only sequence kept; it has 45 bases, read in frame from the first base. The germline V gene (reference sequence) sets CDR1 to MNHNY and CDR2 to SVGAGI. Trimming leaves V shorter by 5 bases and J shorter by 2 bases, with the junction holding 7 bases beyond the gene matches. This receptor was obtained from a man aged 25-40 years with type 1 diabetes. The chain is made from TRBV6-6 and TRBJ1-2; 8 nucleotides in the junction match TRBD1. Specimen: naive CD4+ T cells from blood. Reading the label with the study, this specimen's cell subset or site is: true naive CD4+ T cells. Here the CDR3 is given as CASSEHRGLNYGYTF. The DNA sequence is given as TGTGCCAGCAGTGAGCACAGGGGGTTGAACTATGGCTACACCTTC.